One sample yielded the 16 T cell receptor beta chains listed below, sequenced in a study of blood T cell repertoires in COVID-19. Assay: immunoSEQ multiplex PCR; the TCRdb copy retains only in-frame clones and omits some. This sample has 210,000 or so clones, with around 79% found just once. Sample: peripheral blood. These receptors were taken from a man aged 45-65 years who had recovered from COVID-19.

CDR3 DNA: TGCGCCAGCAGCTTGATAGGTCTAGCGGGAGCCAATGAGCAGTTCTTC. As protein: CASSLIGLAGANEQFF. The V call is TRBV5-1, the J call TRBJ2-1; 10 bases line up with TRBD2. From germline, CDR1 is SGHRS and CDR2 YFSETQ. The CDR3 has 16 residues. Germline trimming cut 1 base from V and 6 bases from J; bases unmatched to any gene: 7.

This rearrangement joins TRBV4-2 to TRBJ2-7, with a weak D call TRBD2 (5 bases). CDR3 length: 17 amino acids. V was shortened by 0 bases and J by 1 base, with 16 bases between the two germline ends. Looked up from germline, CDR1 is LGHNA and CDR2 is YNFKEQ. The chain's CDR3 is CASSQESLAVMSYEQYF. CDR3 sequence (DNA): TGTGCCAGCAGCCAAGAATCGCTAGCAGTGATGTCCTACGAGCAGTACTTC.

The rearrangement uses TRBV5-1 and TRBJ2-7, with 10 bases aligning to TRBD1. CDR3 length: 15 amino acids. With V trimmed by 7 bases and J by 4 bases, 11 bases remained unmatched. Germline CDR1 and CDR2: SGHRS and YFSETQ. The CDR3 coding sequence is TGCGCCAGCGGCCCCGGGACAGGGGTCACATACGAGCAGTACTTC. This sequence encodes CASGPGTGVTYEQYF.

The J gene is TRBJ2-1, the V gene TRBV2; D call uncertain. This CDR3 comprises 13 residues. V lost 3 bases, J lost 6 bases, and 9 bases lay in between. Germline-derived CDR1 and CDR2 are SNHLY and FYNNEI. This chain's CDR3 is CASSESLVNEQFF. Written as DNA, the CDR3 is TGTGCCAGCAGTGAGTCCCTCGTCAATGAGCAGTTCTTC.

V and J are TRBV4-1 and TRBJ1-5; 7 bases are a match to TRBD1. This CDR3 has 16 amino acids. Losses at the gene ends were 4 bases for V and 7 bases for J; bases not matched to a gene: 13. Looked up from germline, CDR1 is MGHRA and CDR2 is YSYEKL. This CDR3 is CASSRSQGGMGQPQHF. For the CDR3, the DNA is TGCGCCAGCAGCCGTAGCCAAGGGGGCATGGGCCAGCCCCAGCATTTT.

CDR3 amino acids: CASSAGTSGPYEQYF. DNA for the CDR3: TGTGCCAGCAGCGCTGGGACTAGCGGCCCCTACGAGCAGTACTTC. The gene calls are TRBV11-3 and TRBJ2-7, with TRBD2 identical over 11 bases. The CDR3 is made up of 15 amino acids. The junction had 5 bases not matched to a gene; V was cut back by 5 bases and J by 2 bases. Germline V gene data show CDR1 as SGHNT and CDR2 as YENEEA. Filled out from reference TRBV11-3 and TRBJ2-7, the complete variable domain reads EAGVVQSPRYKIIEKKQPVAFWCNPISGHNTLYWYLQNLGQGPELLIRYENEEAVDDSQLPKDRFSAERLKGVDSTLKIQPAELGDSAVYLCASSAGTSGPYEQYFGPGTRLTVT.

The CDR3 protein is CAWVPLLAGAYNEQFF. The DNA of the CDR3 is TGTGCCTGGGTCCCCCTTCTAGCGGGGGCCTACAATGAGCAGTTCTTC. This chain uses TRBV30 with TRBJ2-1; TRBD2 matches 10 bases. Germline lookup yields CDR1 GTSNPN and CDR2 SVGIG (reference sequence). This CDR3 has 16 amino acids. J was trimmed by 2 bases and V by 5 bases; bases with no gene match: 9. Complete variable domain (other parts from reference TRBV30 and TRBJ2-1): SQTIHQWPATLVQPVGSPLSLECTVEGTSNPNLYWYRQAAGRGLQLLFYSVGIGQISSEVPQNLSASRPQDRQFILSSKKLLLSDSGFYLCAWVPLLAGAYNEQFFGPGTRLTVL.

This rearrangement joins TRBV14 to TRBJ2-2; 12 positions agree with TRBD2. With V trimmed by 2 bases and J by 7 bases, 5 bases remained unmatched. This CDR3 is 16 amino acids long. Germline CDR1 and CDR2: SGHDN and FVKESK. CDR3 bases: TGTGCCAGCAGCCAATTGGGACTAGCGGGTAACGGGGAGCTGTTTTTT. Protein product: CASSQLGLAGNGELFF.

V and J are TRBV10-3 and TRBJ2-3, with 12 bases matching TRBD2. The J segment lost 3 bases and the V segment lost 6 bases, leaving 7 bases of the junction unmatched. CDR1 is ENHRY and CDR2 is SYGVKD in the germline V gene. This CDR3 is built from 16 residues. The CDR3 DNA reads TGTGCCATCAGGGAGACTAGCGGGAGTCGAACAGATACGCAGTATTTT. Translation: CAIRETSGSRTDTQYF.

The J gene is TRBJ2-4, the V gene TRBV19; D perhaps matches TRBD1 (6 bases). Per germline, CDR1 LNHDA and CDR2 SQIVND (reference sequence). This CDR3 has 17 residues. V was cut by 4 bases and J by 1 base, with 17 bases left in between. For the CDR3, the DNA is TGTGCCAGTAGTACCCTCACAGGGTGGGGTGCCAAAAACATTCAGTACTTC. This gives the protein CASSTLTGWGAKNIQYF.

This CDR3 reads CASDRSSGANVLTF. In DNA form, the CDR3 reads TGTGCCAGCGACCGGAGCTCTGGGGCCAACGTCCTGACTTTC. The chain recombines TRBV6-5 with TRBJ2-6; D not certain. The V end lost 8 bases, the J end lost 0 bases, and 8 bases lay between the germline ends. The CDR3 extends over 14 amino acids. Per germline, CDR1 MNHEY and CDR2 SVGAGI.

Remarks on this clone: One end of the junction fails to match germline, which may point to a read error. The chain recombines TRBV12-3 or TRBV12-4 with TRBJ2-1, with TRBD2 matching over 13 bases. CDR3 length equals 13 residues. CDR3 protein: CASRTRTSGSTVF. The CDR3 DNA is TGTGCCAGCAGAACAAGGACTAGCGGGAGTACGGTCTTC.

V and J are TRBV4-2 and TRBJ1-1, with D possibly matching TRBD1 (5 bases). V lost 0 bases and J lost 7, with 9 bases in between. Germline V lookup: CDR1 LGHNA, CDR2 YNFKEQ. The CDR3 has 13 amino acids. The CDR3 DNA is TGTGCCAGCAGCCAAGATAGGGGTTATGAAGCTTTCTTT. It is translated as CASSQDRGYEAFF.

This clone appeared a few times. This chain joins TRBV18 and TRBJ2-5; TRBD2 might be the D (6 bases). Germline values: CDR1 KGHSH, CDR2 LQKENI. The CDR3 has 13 residues. The ends were cut back, 5 bases at V and 14 bases at J, with 21 bases in the middle. The CDR3 sequence: CASSGEVEGRLYF. DNA for the CDR3: TGTGCCAGCTCAGGGGAGGTAGAGGGACGACTTTACTTC.

The genes are TRBV27 and TRBJ2-7; D is uncertain. Between the trimmed V and J ends, which lost 7 bases and 1 base, there was a span of 11 bases. CDR3 length: 13 amino acids. Looked up from germline, CDR1 is MNHEY and CDR2 is SMNVEV (reference sequence). CDR3 amino acids: CASTPYGSYEQYF. Written as DNA, the CDR3 is TGTGCCAGCACCCCATACGGTTCCTACGAGCAGTACTTC.

The CDR3 spells CASSTWTGRGTEAFF. CDR3 nucleotide sequence: TGTGCCAGCAGTACCTGGACAGGGAGGGGCACTGAAGCTTTCTTT. The V gene is TRBV28, the J gene TRBJ1-1; TRBD1 matches 8 bases. V was clipped by 5 bases and J by 4 bases; unmatched bases: 9. This CDR3 comprises 15 residues. The germline CDR1 and CDR2 sequences are MDHEN and SYDVKM.